One and the same sample provided the 14 T cell receptor beta chains below, sequenced in a study of early T cells in non-severe SARS-CoV-2 infection. TCRdb reprocessed the 5' RACE reads via MiXCR and lists one record per CDR3 protein. Of more than 85,000 distinct CDR3 sequences in the sample, 16% were seen once. This specimen was whole blood, taken at baseline. The source is an adult who was a healthcare worker with PCR-confirmed SARS-CoV-2 infection or an uninfected control (not recorded which).

In this sample, this clonotype turned up many times. The rearrangement joins TRBV29-1 to TRBJ2-7; a possible D gene is TRBD2 (6 bases). Trimming took 3 bases from V and 3 from J, leaving 12 bases between them. The CDR3 is 13 amino acids. Germline CDR1 reads SQVTM; CDR2 reads ANQGSEA. CDR3 coding DNA: TGCAGCGTTGACCCGGGACTTGGCTACGAGCAGTACTTC. Amino acids: CSVDPGLGYEQYF.

The CDR3 loop reads CASSPTGDEAFF. The CDR3 bases are TGTGCCAGCAGTCCGACAGGGGACGAAGCTTTCTTT. The chain joins TRBV12-3 or TRBV12-4 to TRBJ1-1, with 8 bases lining up with TRBD1. This CDR3 region has 12 residues. Trimming took 5 bases from V and 8 from J; bases not matched to a gene: 4.

The V call is TRBV6-4, the J call TRBJ2-7; 7 bases align to TRBD2. V shed 8 bases and J 4 bases; nucleotides not matched to a gene: 8. The CDR3 loop spans 13 amino acids. Germline CDR1 MRHNA, CDR2 SNTAGT. CDR3 amino acids: CASSAGAGYEQYF. The CDR3 nucleotides read TGTGCCAGCTCGGCGGGAGCTGGTTACGAGCAGTACTTC.

The sample holds a few counts of this clonotype. The V and J genes are TRBV20-1 and TRBJ1-5; D not resolved. The germline gives CDR1 DFQATT, CDR2 SNEGSKA (reference sequence). V was shortened by 0 bases and J by 0 bases, with 12 bases between the two germline ends. CDR3 size: 16 residues. In nucleotides, the CDR3 is TGCAGTGCTAGAGATCGCGGGCAATATAGCAATCAGCCCCAGCATTTT. This codes for CSARDRGQYSNQPQHF.

The V and J genes are TRBV28 and TRBJ1-4, with unresolved D. The CDR3 spans 15 residues. Germline V gives CDR1 MDHEN, CDR2 SYDVKM. Trimming stripped 6 bases from V and 5 bases from J, with 16 bases between. CDR3 coding DNA: TGTGCCAGCAGCCCAATCCAGCGGAAGAATGAAAAACTGTTTTTT. Its protein product is CASSPIQRKNEKLFF.

V gene TRBV3-1 combines with J gene TRBJ2-6; no clear D. Trimming pared 0 bases from V and 0 bases from J, leaving 12 bases between. Germline V gene sequence: CDR1 LGHDT, CDR2 YNNKEL (reference sequence). The CDR3 consists of 18 residues. The CDR3 here is CASSQEPKWVSGANVLTF. CDR3 nucleotides: TGTGCCAGCAGCCAAGAGCCGAAGTGGGTCTCTGGGGCCAACGTCCTGACTTTC.

The chain carries TRBV19 and TRBJ2-3; 11 nucleotides match TRBD2. The CDR3 runs to 22 residues. Per the germline V gene, CDR1 is LNHDA and CDR2 is SQIVND (reference sequence). V lost 5 bases, J lost 4 bases, and 26 bases stayed unmatched. The CDR3 spells CASSFGASGSLAGGLAADTQYF. CDR3 nucleotide sequence: TGTGCCAGTAGTTTTGGGGCAAGTGGTTCCCTAGCGGGAGGACTAGCGGCAGATACGCAGTATTTT.

This sequence joins TRBV5-1 and TRBJ2-1, with no clear D. Trimming left V 5 bases short and J 9 bases short, with 9 bases between. Germline lookup yields CDR1 SGHRS and CDR2 YFSETQ. There are 11 residues in the CDR3. CDR3 sequence: CASREQVEQFF. In DNA form, the CDR3 reads TGCGCCAGCAGGGAGCAGGTTGAGCAGTTCTTC.

The V gene is TRBV21-1, the J gene TRBJ1-2; the table's D call, TRBD1, has no DNA check behind it. TRBV21-1 is a pseudogene locus. This CDR3 region has 15 residues. The CDR3 loop reads CASSTNGRANYGYTF. The CDR3, as DNA: TGTGCCAGCAGCACCAATGGACGGGCGAACTATGGCTACACCTTC.

This chain links TRBV7-9 with TRBJ2-1; 10 bases are a match to TRBD2. V was pared by 8 bases and J by 5 bases, with 12 bases of the junction left unmatched. CDR1 is SEHNR and CDR2 is FQNEAQ in the germline V gene (reference sequence). The CDR3 runs 16 residues. This CDR3 reads CASLPPGLADHNEQFF. In DNA form, the CDR3 reads TGTGCCAGCCTTCCCCCCGGACTAGCGGATCACAATGAGCAGTTCTTC.

This chain connects TRBV7-9 to TRBJ1-4; 8 bases agree with TRBD1. The CDR3 is 14 residues long. CDR1 and CDR2 (germline): SEHNR, FQNEAQ (reference sequence). V dropped 5 bases and J dropped 8; count of bases not matched to a gene: 7. The chain's CDR3 is CASSPRTGLEKLFF. The DNA for the CDR3 is TGTGCCAGCAGCCCCCGGACAGGGCTGGAAAAACTGTTTTTT. Looking up the rest from reference TRBV7-9 and TRBJ1-4 gives the full variable domain: DTGVSQNPRHKITKRGQNVTFRCDPISEHNRLYWYRQTLGQGPEFLTYFQNEAQLEKSRLLSDRFSAERPKGSFSTLEIQRTEQGDSAMYLCASSPRTGLEKLFFGSGTQLSVL.

The V call is TRBV7-2, the J call TRBJ2-2, with D tentatively TRBD2 (5 bases). Germline CDR1 is SGHTA and CDR2 is FQGNSA. V was trimmed by 2 bases and J by 6 bases, leaving 19 bases between them. This CDR3 region has 17 residues. The CDR3 loop is CASSLWFGGPKAGELFF. The CDR3 DNA reads as TGTGCCAGCAGCTTATGGTTCGGAGGACCCAAAGCCGGGGAGCTGTTTTTT.

This clonotype has only a few counts. V and J are TRBV28 and TRBJ1-6, with unresolved D. The CDR3 spans 17 residues. Trimming removed 6 bases from V and 0 bases from J, with 15 bases in between. In germline, CDR1 is MDHEN, CDR2 SYDVKM. CDR3 sequence reads: CASRPIIGNSYNSPLHF. CDR3 bases: TGTGCCAGCAGACCCATTATAGGGAACTCCTATAATTCACCCCTCCACTTT.

This clonotype was detected many times. This chain connects TRBV28 to TRBJ2-5; TRBD1 matches at 9 bases. V lost 3 bases and J lost 6; bases outside the gene matches: 2. This CDR3 has 13 amino acids. CDR1 MDHEN and CDR2 SYDVKM come from the germline V gene. The DNA of the CDR3 is TGTGCCAGCAGTTTTGGACAGGGGCAGACCCAGTACTTC. Protein: CASSFGQGQTQYF.